This TCR beta chain was captured by sequencing in a study of blood T cells in healthy people across ages. The use of a sample-barcoded 5' primer and a J-beta primer mix characterized a second PCR of about 6 to 12 cycles. From the 5' RACE reads, TCRdb called clonotypes with MiXCR, one entry per CDR3 protein. The sample contains around 1,000,000 distinct CDR3 sequences, roughly two fifths of which appear only once. The CDR3 is 15 residues long. Trimming cost V 8 bases and J 4 bases, with 20 bases left between them. The J gene is TRBJ1-1, the V gene TRBV12-3 or TRBV12-4; possibly TRBD1 for D (5 bases). This clonotype was sampled from a man between 18 and 35 years old in good health. The sample comprised blood. CDR3 nucleotide sequence: TGTGCCAGCTACCAGTCCGGGGCCCCGGGCACTGAAGCTTTCTTT. It encodes CASYQSGAPGTEAFF.